These T cell receptor beta chains were read from a single sample in a study of CD8+ T cells in alopecia areata. The data were produced by immunoSEQ multiplex PCR, yet TCRdb's version contains in-frame clones alone and is incomplete. The sample shows 150,000 to 200,000 clones, roughly 50% of them seen only once. The specimen comprised CD4+ T cells sorted from blood, sampled at approximately week 61, from a patient treated with tofacitinib. The receptors originated from a human donor with alopecia areata. CDR3s include the opening cysteine and the closing phenylalanine or tryptophan. A D gene is named only where the DNA matches it firmly. Clone size is shown for a subset of rows, as once, few, many or a class of expanded clone.

d_gene	v_gene	j_gene	abundance	CDR3nt	CDR3aa
TRBD1	TRBV30	TRBJ1-1	-	TGTGCCTGGAGTGTATCAAGGGACAGCATGAACACTGAAGCTTTCTTT	CAWSVSRDSMNTEAFF
TRBD1	TRBV6-1	TRBJ1-1	-	TGTGCCAGCAGAGACCAAGACAGGGTGGGCACTGAAGCTTTCTTT	CASRDQDRVGTEAFF
TRBD2	TRBV30	TRBJ2-6	-	TGTGCCCGCGGGGCTAGCGGGGCCGCTGGGGCCAACGTCCTGACTTTC	CARGASGAAGANVLTF
-	TRBV29-1	TRBJ1-2	few	TGCAGCGTTGACCTCAATGGCTACACCTTC	CSVDLNGYTF
TRBD1	TRBV2	TRBJ2-7	-	TGTGCCAGCAGTCGGGACAGCGGCTCCTACGAGCAGTACTTC	CASSRDSGSYEQYF
TRBD1	TRBV29-1	TRBJ2-7	-	TGCAGCGTTGGTCGACAGGGAAACGAGCAGTACTTC	CSVGRQGNEQYF
TRBD2	TRBV6-5	TRBJ2-7	-	TGTGCCAGCAGCAGAGCGGGGTACGAGCAGTACTTC	CASSRAGYEQYF
-	TRBV5-1	TRBJ2-5	few	TGCGCCAGCAGCTTGGCCGACGGTGCCCAAGAGACCCAGTACTTC	CASSLADGAQETQYF
TRBD2	TRBV7-9	TRBJ2-3	-	TGTGCCAGCAGCTTCCCACGGACTAGCTCAACAGATACGCAGTATTTT	CASSFPRTSSTDTQYF
-	TRBV18	TRBJ2-7	-	TGTGCCAGCTCACAGAAGAGAGCCCAAGGACGCCTCGAGCAGTACTTC	CASSQKRAQGRLEQYF
-	TRBV30	TRBJ1-6	-	TGTGCCTGGAGGGGGGGTCCGACAGTAAATAATTCACCCCTCCACTTT	CAWRGGPTVNNSPLHF
TRBD1	TRBV2	TRBJ2-7	-	TGTGCCAGCAGTGAATCCGGGGGGACAGGGAGATTGGAGTACTTC	CASSESGGTGRLEYF
-	TRBV29-1	TRBJ2-3	few	TGCAGCGTTGGCGGTTCCACAGATACGCAGTATTTT	CSVGGSTDTQYF
TRBD1	TRBV25-1	TRBJ1-4	-	TGTGCCAGCAGGGCGACAGGGGGGAATGAAAAACTGTTTTTT	CASRATGGNEKLFF
-	TRBV6-1	TRBJ2-3	-	TGTGCCAGCAGTGAAGCTCGGAGCTTAGGCGATACGCAGTATTTT	CASSEARSLGDTQYF
-	TRBV2	TRBJ2-5	-	TGTGCCAGCAGTGCCATGGAGGGGTTCGGGTACTTC	CASSAMEGFGYF
-	TRBV18	TRBJ1-5	-	TGTGCCAGCTCACCAGGGCACAATCAGCCCCAGCATTTT	CASSPGHNQPQHF
-	TRBV4-1	TRBJ2-7	-	TGCGCCAGCAGCCAAGATCAGATCCAGAACTCCTACGAGCAGTACTTC	CASSQDQIQNSYEQYF
-	TRBV20-1	TRBJ1-5	-	TGCAGTGCTAGAAATAATCAGCCCCAGCATTTT	CSARNNQPQHF
-	TRBV6-5	TRBJ1-5	-	TGTGCCAGCAGTGGCCAGTATGGCAATCAGCCCCAGCATTTT	CASSGQYGNQPQHF
-	TRBV29-1	TRBJ2-3	few	TGCAGCGTTGAAGCGAACACAGATACGCAGTATTTT	CSVEANTDTQYF